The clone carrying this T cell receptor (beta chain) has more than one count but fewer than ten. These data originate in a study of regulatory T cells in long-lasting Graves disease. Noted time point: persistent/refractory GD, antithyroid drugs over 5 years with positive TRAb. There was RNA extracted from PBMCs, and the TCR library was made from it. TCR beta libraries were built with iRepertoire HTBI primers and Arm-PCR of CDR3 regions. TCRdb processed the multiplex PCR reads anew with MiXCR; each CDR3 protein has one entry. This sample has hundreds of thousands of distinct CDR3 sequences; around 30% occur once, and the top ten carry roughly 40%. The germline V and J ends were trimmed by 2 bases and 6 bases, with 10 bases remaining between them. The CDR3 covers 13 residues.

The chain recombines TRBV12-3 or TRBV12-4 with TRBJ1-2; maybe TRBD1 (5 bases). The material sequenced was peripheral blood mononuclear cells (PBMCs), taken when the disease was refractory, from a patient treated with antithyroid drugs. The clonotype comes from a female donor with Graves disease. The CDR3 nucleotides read TGTGCCAGCAGTTTAAAGGACATCCATGGCTACACCTTC. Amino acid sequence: CASSLKDIHGYTF.